These 27 T cell receptor beta chains were sequenced from one sample in a study of human T cells and chemical hapten exposure. Time point specified: patch test 1, 2 weeks after DPC sensitization. Treatment reported: therapeutic diphenylcyclopropenone sensitization with weekly scalp DPC. TCRdb reprocessed the RACE reads with MiXCR, giving one entry per CDR3 protein. The repertoire includes 150,000 or so distinct CDR3 sequences, about 14% of them detected once, and around 1.7% sits in the top ten. The source material was whole blood, sampled in connection with sensitization to the hapten diphenylcyclopropenone (DPC). These receptors all come from a woman in her twenties or thirties with alopecia areata. Some clones in this sample may be carry-over from other donors' samples.

V is TRBV5-6 and J is TRBJ1-4, with 8 bases that match TRBD1. After removal of 4 bases from V and 8 bases from J, the junction contained 4 bases not matched to a gene. In germline, CDR1 is SGHDT, CDR2 YYEEEE. This CDR3 is built from 13 residues. This CDR3 reads CASSLDRGEKLFF. The CDR3, as DNA: TGTGCCAGCAGCCTAGACAGGGGCGAAAAACTGTTTTTT. Full variable domain (remainder filled in from reference TRBV5-6 and TRBJ1-4): DAGVTQSPTHLIKTRGQQVTLRCSPKSGHDTVSWYQQALGQGPQFIFQYYEEEERQRGNFPDRFSGHQFPNYSSELNVNALLLGDSALYLCASSLDRGEKLFFGSGTQLSVL.

This CDR3 reads CASRPSTGATYNEQFF. The CDR3 nucleotides are TGTGCCAGCAGACCCTCTACAGGGGCGACATACAATGAGCAGTTCTTC. The chain links TRBV12-3 or TRBV12-4 to TRBJ2-1, with 7 bases lining up with TRBD1. CDR3 length: 16 residues. V shed 6 bases and J 4 bases; nucleotides not matched to a gene: 12.

Only a few counts were recorded for this clonotype. The chain uses TRBV15 and TRBJ1-2; no clear D. Germline V gene data show CDR1 as LNHNV and CDR2 as YYDKDF (reference sequence). The V gene lost 0 bases and the J gene lost 8 bases, with 16 bases spanning the gap. The CDR3 is 15 residues long. CDR3 DNA sequence: TGTGCCACCAGCAGAGATCGGGTAACCTGGATGGGCTACACCTTC. Protein: CATSRDRVTWMGYTF.

This clonotype was counted at least ten times. V is TRBV2 and J is TRBJ2-2; no reliable D call. From germline, CDR1 is SNHLY and CDR2 FYNNEI. Trimming took 10 bases from V and 3 from J, leaving 18 bases between them. This CDR3 comprises 15 residues. The CDR3 region is CATSVRGGDTGELFF. In DNA, the CDR3 is TGTGCCACCTCCGTGCGTGGTGGAGACACCGGGGAGCTGTTTTTT.

This clonotype was found a few times. The J gene is TRBJ1-1, the V gene TRBV29-1, with D perhaps matching TRBD1 (5 bases). Trimming removed 3 bases from V and 12 bases from J, with 23 bases in between. Per germline, CDR1 SQVTM and CDR2 ANQGSEA. The CDR3 extends over 14 amino acids. This CDR3 is CSVEDDQKGVKTFF. CDR3 nucleotides: TGCAGCGTTGAGGACGACCAGAAAGGGGTTAAAACTTTCTTT.

This clonotype was seen a handful of times. The rearrangement uses TRBV11-2 and TRBJ2-1; 8 bases map to TRBD2. The V segment lost 3 bases and the J segment 10 bases; nucleotides outside the gene matches: 14. This CDR3 spans 16 amino acids. Germline CDR1 reads SGHAT; CDR2 reads FQNNGV. CDR3 region: CASSFDFGGGSDEQFF. CDR3 nucleotides: TGTGCCAGCAGCTTTGATTTCGGGGGGGGCTCCGACGAGCAGTTCTTC.

In regard to this clonotype: An end of the junction differs from the germline gene, which may be a read error. The rearrangement uses TRBV6-6 and TRBJ2-7; 11 positions agree with TRBD2. CDR1 and CDR2 (germline): MNHNY, SVGAGI (reference sequence). The CDR3 extends over 18 amino acids. CDR3 residues: CASGYRTSGSLPSYEQYF. DNA for the CDR3: TGTGCCAGCGGTTACCGGACTAGCGGGTCTCTCCCTTCCTACGAGCAGTACTTC.

This clonotype came up many times. The gene calls are TRBV4-3 and TRBJ2-1, with D perhaps matching TRBD2 (5 bases). This CDR3 has 16 amino acids. The germline V gene has CDR1 LGHNA and CDR2 YSLEER. V shed 0 bases and J shed 4 bases, with 13 bases lying between them. CDR3 sequence reads: CASSQDRRKMYNEQFF. The CDR3 nucleotides read TGCGCCAGCAGCCAAGATAGGAGGAAGATGTACAATGAGCAGTTCTTC.

The chain carries TRBV18 and TRBJ2-3; 7 bases align to TRBD2. The CDR3 consists of 15 residues. Trimming at V came to 1 base and at J to 4 bases, leaving 5 bases not matched to a gene. The germline gives CDR1 KGHSH, CDR2 LQKENI. The CDR3 loop is CASSPREGSADTQYF. The DNA for the CDR3 is TGTGCCAGCTCACCACGGGAGGGATCGGCAGATACGCAGTATTTT.

The rearrangement uses TRBV19 and TRBJ1-5, with D uncertain. From germline, CDR1 is LNHDA and CDR2 SQIVND (reference sequence). V lost 7 bases and J 2 bases, leaving 6 bases between the germline ends. This CDR3 comprises 12 residues. The CDR3 sequence is CASKGGNQPQHF. The DNA for the CDR3 is TGTGCCAGTAAAGGAGGCAATCAGCCCCAGCATTTT.

V usage is TRBV5-1 and J usage is TRBJ2-5; 7 positions match TRBD1. The V gene end was trimmed by 3 bases and the J gene end by 4 bases; junction bases not matched to a gene: 6. The CDR3 is 14 amino acids. Germline V lookup: CDR1 SGHRS, CDR2 YFSETQ. The CDR3 region has the DNA TGCGCCAGCAGCTATCAGGGACAGACAGAGACCCAGTACTTC. This translates into CASSYQGQTETQYF.

The sample holds a few counts of this clonotype. The chain employs TRBV6-1 and TRBJ2-1, with 10 bases aligning to TRBD2. The CDR3 contains 14 residues. Germline CDR1 MNHNS, CDR2 SASEGT. Trimming cost V 7 bases and J 8 bases; bases outside gene matches: 8. Here the CDR3 DNA reads TGTGCCAGCAAAGCTAGCGGGGGTGAGGATGAGCAGTTCTTC. It is translated as CASKASGGEDEQFF.

This clonotype was picked up a small number of times. The rearrangement uses TRBV2 and TRBJ1-4; D may be TRBD1 (6 bases). Germline CDR1 SNHLY, CDR2 FYNNEI. There are 16 residues in the CDR3. V was shortened by 0 bases and J by 6 bases, with 14 bases between the two germline ends. The CDR3 spells CASSEARAGADEKLFF. The DNA of the CDR3 is TGTGCCAGCAGTGAAGCGAGGGCAGGGGCTGATGAAAAACTGTTTTTT.

This clonotype was detected many times. The gene calls are TRBV4-3 and TRBJ2-2; 7 bases match TRBD2. The J segment lost 2 bases and the V segment lost 4 bases, leaving 7 bases of the junction unmatched. CDR1 is LGHNA, CDR2 YSLEER, per germline. The CDR3 is 16 amino acids. The CDR3 spells CASSPTGGGNTGELFF. The CDR3 DNA sequence: TGCGCCAGCAGCCCCACGGGCGGGGGTAACACCGGGGAGCTGTTTTTT.

This clonotype has at least ten counts. The genes are TRBV12-3 or TRBV12-4 and TRBJ1-2, with D uncertain. The CDR3 runs to 13 residues. V gave up 2 bases and J gave up 3 bases, with 7 bases separating them. The chain's CDR3 is CASSLRPDYGYTF. The CDR3 region has the DNA TGTGCCAGCAGTTTACGACCGGACTATGGCTACACCTTC.

The V and J genes are TRBV6-2 or TRBV6-3 and TRBJ2-3, with TRBD1 matching 9 bases. The CDR3 spans 19 residues. Per the germline V gene, CDR1 is MNHEY and CDR2 is SVGEGT. V gave up 0 bases and J gave up 2 bases; unmatched junction bases: 12. The CDR3 DNA follows: TGTGCCAGCAGTTACTCTCCGGGACAGGGAGTCAAGGACACAGATACGCAGTATTTT. Its translation: CASSYSPGQGVKDTDTQYF.

In its sample, this clonotype was seen a few times. CDR3 nucleotides: TGTGCCAGCAGCTCCCAGTACGAGCAGTACTTC. Translating gives CASSSQYEQYF. The chain employs TRBV11-2 and TRBJ2-7; D gene unclear. V was trimmed by 4 bases and J by 4 bases, leaving 5 bases between them. Germline-derived CDR1 and CDR2 are SGHAT and FQNNGV. This CDR3 comprises 11 residues.

The chain is built from TRBV7-6 and TRBJ1-1, with TRBD1 matching 7 bases. Trimming cost V 4 bases and J 0 bases; bases outside gene matches: 11. The length of the CDR3 is 17 residues. Per the germline V gene, CDR1 is SGHVS and CDR2 is FNYEAQ. The chain's CDR3 is CASSSLVKGALNTEAFF. CDR3 bases: TGTGCCAGCAGCTCCCTCGTGAAGGGGGCATTGAACACTGAAGCTTTCTTT.

This clonotype showed up just a few times. V usage is TRBV11-3 and J usage is TRBJ2-4; tentative D call: TRBD1 (7 bases). Germline lookup yields CDR1 SGHNT and CDR2 YENEEA. Trimming took off 6 bases at V and 3 bases at J, with 9 bases between the two ends. The length of the CDR3 is 13 residues. As DNA, the CDR3 is TGTGCCAGCAGTCAGGGGGGCAAAAACATTCAGTACTTC. Translating it yields CASSQGGKNIQYF.

On this clonotype: Relative to the germline gene, one junction end is altered; a read error may explain this. The chain couples TRBV13 to TRBJ1-6; the D gene is possibly TRBD1 (5 bases). CDR3 length: 16 amino acids. The germline CDR1 and CDR2 sequences are PRHDT and FYEKMQ (reference sequence). This CDR3 is CACSLGAGTANSPLHF. Here the CDR3 DNA reads TGTGCCTGCAGCTTAGGAGCCGGGACCGCTAATTCACCCCTCCACTTT. The full variable domain, in which reference TRBV13 and TRBJ1-6 provide the parts outside the CDR3, is AAGVIQSPRHLIKEKRETATLKCYPIPRHDTVYWYQQGPGQDPQFLISFYEKMQSDKGSIPDRFSAQQFSDYHSELNMSSLELGDSALYFCACSLGAGTANSPLHFGNGTRLTVT.

This clonotype has only a few counts. The chain carries TRBV7-2 and TRBJ2-1; the D gene is possibly TRBD2 (5 bases). This CDR3 has 17 residues. Trimming stripped 5 bases from V and 0 bases from J, with 17 bases between. The germline V gene encodes CDR1 SGHTA and CDR2 FQGNSA. The CDR3 DNA sequence: TGTGCCAGCAGCCCTAGAGGGCCAAGAGGCTCCTACAATGAGCAGTTCTTC. Amino acids: CASSPRGPRGSYNEQFF.

This clonotype was picked up a small number of times. This chain links TRBV2 with TRBJ1-5, with 9 nucleotides matching TRBD1. The CDR3 sequence is 16 residues long. Germline V gene lookup returns CDR1 SNHLY and CDR2 FYNNEI. V lost 5 bases, J lost 4 bases, and 9 bases stayed unmatched. The CDR3 DNA is TGTGCCAGCAGTCTAAGTGACAGGGGGGGAAATCAGCCCCAGCATTTT. Its protein product is CASSLSDRGGNQPQHF.

This chain uses TRBV3-1 with TRBJ1-1; D is unresolved. The V gene's germline CDR1 is LGHDT and CDR2 YNNKEL (reference sequence). Trimming stripped 1 base from V and 3 bases from J, with 12 bases between. The CDR3 totals 15 residues. In nucleotides, the CDR3 is TGTGCCAGCAGCCAAGGGAATCCGGGGTACACTGAAGCTTTCTTT. It specifies CASSQGNPGYTEAFF.

The J gene is TRBJ2-5, the V gene TRBV15; D is unresolved. The CDR3 is 12 amino acids. The V gene lost 0 bases and the J gene lost 1 base, with 0 bases spanning the gap. CDR1 LNHNV and CDR2 YYDKDF come from the germline V gene (reference sequence). CDR3 region: CATSRDQETQYF. Written as DNA, the CDR3 is TGTGCCACCAGCAGAGACCAAGAGACCCAGTACTTC.

V usage is TRBV28 and J usage is TRBJ2-3, with unresolved D. Trimming cost V 8 bases and J 5 bases, with 8 bases left between them. CDR3 size: 11 residues. Germline CDR1 is MDHEN and CDR2 is SYDVKM. The CDR3 DNA follows: TGTGCCAGCCCCTCGAAAGATACGCAGTATTTT. The encoded protein is CASPSKDTQYF.

CDR3 DNA: TGCGCCAGCAGCTCCAGACAGACAATGAACACTGAAGCTTTCTTT. It yields the protein CASSSRQTMNTEAFF. V gene TRBV5-1 combines with J gene TRBJ1-1, with D possibly being TRBD1 (5 bases). V gave up 3 bases and J gave up 0 bases, with 12 bases separating them. The CDR3 contains 15 residues. Germline assignment: CDR1 SGHRS and CDR2 YFSETQ.

The CDR3 is CATGGAGDTQYF. The CDR3 bases are TGTGCCACAGGGGGCGCGGGGGATACGCAGTATTTT. The chain uses TRBV11-2 and TRBJ2-3, with 8 bases identical to TRBD1. J lost 6 bases, V lost 10 bases, and 6 bases had no gene match. The CDR3 length is 12 residues. Germline V gives CDR1 SGHAT, CDR2 FQNNGV.